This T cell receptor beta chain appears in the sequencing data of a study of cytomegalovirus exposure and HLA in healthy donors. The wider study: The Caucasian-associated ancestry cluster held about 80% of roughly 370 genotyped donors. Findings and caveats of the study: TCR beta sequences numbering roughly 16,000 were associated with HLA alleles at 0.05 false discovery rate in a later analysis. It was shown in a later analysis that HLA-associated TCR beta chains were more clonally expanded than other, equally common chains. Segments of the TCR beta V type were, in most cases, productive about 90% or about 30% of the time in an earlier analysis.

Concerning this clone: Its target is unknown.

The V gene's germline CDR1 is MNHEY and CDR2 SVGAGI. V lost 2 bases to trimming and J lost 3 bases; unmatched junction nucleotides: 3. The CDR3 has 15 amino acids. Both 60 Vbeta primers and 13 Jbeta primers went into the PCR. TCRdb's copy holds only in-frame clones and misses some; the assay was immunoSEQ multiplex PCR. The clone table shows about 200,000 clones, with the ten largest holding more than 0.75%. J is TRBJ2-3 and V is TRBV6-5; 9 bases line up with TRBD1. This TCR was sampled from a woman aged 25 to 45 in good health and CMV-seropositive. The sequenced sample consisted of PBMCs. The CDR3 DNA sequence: TGTGCCAGCAGTTACGAACAGGGGGCGACAGATACGCAGTATTTT. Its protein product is CASSYEQGATDTQYF.